This TCR beta chain was identified during a study of blood T cell repertoires in COVID-19. This CDR3 contains 14 residues. The V gene lost 1 base and the J gene lost 1 base, with 5 bases spanning the gap. CDR1 is SGHTA, CDR2 FQGNSA, per germline. The data were produced by immunoSEQ multiplex PCR, yet TCRdb's version contains in-frame clones alone and is incomplete. This table holds 100,000 or so clones, more than 75% found once. V gene TRBV7-2 combines with J gene TRBJ1-5; no clear D. This TCR derives from a man aged 60-69 years with active or convalescent COVID-19. Sequenced input: peripheral blood. CDR3 in DNA: TGTGCCAGCAGCTTAGGACTCAGCAATCAGCCCCAGCATTTT. It translates to CASSLGLSNQPQHF.